A selection of T cell receptor beta chains follows, all from one sample in a study of identical twins. In TCRdb, the 5' RACE reads were re-called with MiXCR into one record per CDR3 protein. The sample records approximately 1.8 million distinct CDR3 sequences, under 35% being singletons. The sample consisted of cord blood. These TCRs come from a newborn girl in good health. CDR3s leave out the opening cysteine and the closing phenylalanine or tryptophan. The order of the fields is CDR3 length, V gene, CDR3 protein.

CDR3 length: 14; V gene: TRBV20-1; CDR3 protein: SAQGAASSYNSPLH
CDR3 length: 10; V gene: TRBV11-2; CDR3 protein: VSSHGDGELF
CDR3 length: 12; V gene: TRBV20-1; CDR3 protein: SALPGQPSYEQY
CDR3 length: 17; V gene: TRBV27; CDR3 protein: ASSSPGQPYPFGTDTQY
CDR3 length: 13; V gene: TRBV10-3; CDR3 protein: AISPDSTTNEKLF
CDR3 length: 12; V gene: TRBV6-6; CDR3 protein: ASSYSPGPGELF
CDR3 length: 12; V gene: TRBV7-9; CDR3 protein: ASSLTGRENIQY
CDR3 length: 11; V gene: TRBV20-1; CDR3 protein: SARALSRGEQY
CDR3 length: 10; V gene: TRBV6-7; CDR3 protein: ASGGVLQPQH
CDR3 length: 12; V gene: TRBV9; CDR3 protein: ASGGAGGVNEQF
CDR3 length: 11; V gene: TRBV5-1; CDR3 protein: ASSLALNTEAF